This T cell receptor (beta chain) was captured in a study of T cell changes during pregnancy in multiple sclerosis. Repertoires were generated with immunoSEQ multiplex PCR, while TCRdb's copy carries only in-frame clones and drops some. This sample has tens of thousands of clones, with roughly nine tenths found just once. The germline gives CDR1 LGHNA, CDR2 YNFKEQ. The length of the CDR3 is 16 residues. Trimming left V 0 bases short and J 3 bases short, with 13 bases between. Turning to this clone: This same CDR3 is encoded by further DNA sequences in the sample.

The receptor was isolated from a female donor with multiple sclerosis, enrolled in a pregnancy study. V is TRBV4-2 and J is TRBJ2-3, with D uncertain. Specimen: CD4+ T cells from peripheral blood mononuclear cells, collected after pregnancy. The CDR3 sequence is CASSQEGPPRTDTQYF. CDR3 DNA: TGTGCCAGCAGCCAAGAGGGCCCCCCTCGGACAGATACGCAGTATTTT.